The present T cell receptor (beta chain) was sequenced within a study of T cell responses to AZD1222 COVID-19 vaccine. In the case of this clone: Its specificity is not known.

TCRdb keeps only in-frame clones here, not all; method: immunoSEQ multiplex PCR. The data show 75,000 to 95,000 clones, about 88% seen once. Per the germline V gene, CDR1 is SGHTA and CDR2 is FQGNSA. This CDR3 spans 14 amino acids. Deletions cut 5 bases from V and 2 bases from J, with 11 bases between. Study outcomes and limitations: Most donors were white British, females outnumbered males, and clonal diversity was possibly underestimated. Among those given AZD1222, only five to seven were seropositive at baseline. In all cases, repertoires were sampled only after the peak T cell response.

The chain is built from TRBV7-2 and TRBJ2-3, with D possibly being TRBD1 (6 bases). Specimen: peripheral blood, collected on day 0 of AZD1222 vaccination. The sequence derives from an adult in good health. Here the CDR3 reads CASSPTGHTDTQYF. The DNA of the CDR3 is TGTGCCAGCAGCCCCACAGGGCACACAGATACGCAGTATTTT.